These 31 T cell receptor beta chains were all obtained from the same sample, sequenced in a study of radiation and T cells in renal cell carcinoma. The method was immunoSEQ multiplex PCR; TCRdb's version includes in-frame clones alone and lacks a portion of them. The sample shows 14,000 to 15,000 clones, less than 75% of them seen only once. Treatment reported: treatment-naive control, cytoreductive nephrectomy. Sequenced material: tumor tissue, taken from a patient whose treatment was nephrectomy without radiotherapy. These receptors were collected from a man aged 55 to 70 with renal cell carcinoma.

CDR3 coding DNA: TGTGCCAGCAGCTTAAATCTAGGTGGCGAGACCCAGTACTTC. The encoded protein is CASSLNLGGETQYF. The rearrangement joins TRBV11-1 to TRBJ2-5, with unresolved D. The V gene's germline CDR1 is SGHAT and CDR2 FQDESV (reference sequence). CDR3 length: 14 residues. The germline V and J ends were trimmed by 2 bases and 5 bases, with 12 bases remaining between them.

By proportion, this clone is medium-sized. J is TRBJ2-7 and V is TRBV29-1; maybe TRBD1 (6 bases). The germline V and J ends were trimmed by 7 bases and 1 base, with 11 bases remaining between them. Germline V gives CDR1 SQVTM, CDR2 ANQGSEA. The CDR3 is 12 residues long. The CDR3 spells CSAGTQSYEQYF. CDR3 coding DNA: TGCAGCGCCGGGACACAATCCTACGAGCAGTACTTC.

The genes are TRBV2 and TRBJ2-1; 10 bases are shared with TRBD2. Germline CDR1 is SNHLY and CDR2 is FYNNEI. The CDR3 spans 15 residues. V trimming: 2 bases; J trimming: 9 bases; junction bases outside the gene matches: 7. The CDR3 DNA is TGTGCCAGCAGTGAAAGGCTAGCGGGAGAGGTTGAGCAGTTCTTC. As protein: CASSERLAGEVEQFF.

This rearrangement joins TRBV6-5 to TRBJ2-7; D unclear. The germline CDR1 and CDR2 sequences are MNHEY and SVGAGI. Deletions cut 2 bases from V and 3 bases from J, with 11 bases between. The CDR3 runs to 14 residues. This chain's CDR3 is CASSYRDGNYEQYF. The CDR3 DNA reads TGTGCCAGCAGTTACAGAGACGGCAACTACGAGCAGTACTTC.

The CDR3 sequence is CASSQAGEQPQHF. The CDR3 DNA sequence: TGCGCCAGCAGCCAAGCTGGGGAGCAGCCCCAGCATTTT. This chain links TRBV4-1 with TRBJ1-5, with D uncertain. The CDR3 length is 13 residues. V was cut by 1 base and J by 7 bases, with 8 bases left in between. Germline loops: CDR1 MGHRA, CDR2 YSYEKL.

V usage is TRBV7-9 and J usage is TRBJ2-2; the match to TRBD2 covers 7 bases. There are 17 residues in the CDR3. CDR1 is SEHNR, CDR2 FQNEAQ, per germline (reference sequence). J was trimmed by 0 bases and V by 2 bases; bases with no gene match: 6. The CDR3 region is CASSLRLAGTNTGELFF. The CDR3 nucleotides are TGTGCCAGCAGCTTAAGATTAGCGGGTACGAACACCGGGGAGCTGTTTTTT. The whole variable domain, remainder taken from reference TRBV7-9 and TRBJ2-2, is DTGVSQNPRHKITKRGQNVTFRCDPISEHNRLYWYRQTLGQGPEFLTYFQNEAQLEKSRLLSDRFSAERPKGSFSTLEIQRTEQGDSAMYLCASSLRLAGTNTGELFFGEGSRLTVL.

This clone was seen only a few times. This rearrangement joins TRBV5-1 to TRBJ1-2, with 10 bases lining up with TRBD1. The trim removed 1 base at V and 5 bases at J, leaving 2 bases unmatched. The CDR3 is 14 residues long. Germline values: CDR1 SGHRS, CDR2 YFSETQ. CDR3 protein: CASSLRQGAYGYTF. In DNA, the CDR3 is TGCGCCAGCAGCTTGCGACAGGGGGCTTATGGCTACACCTTC. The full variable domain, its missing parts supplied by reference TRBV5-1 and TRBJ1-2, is KAGVTQTPRYLIKTRGQQVTLSCSPISGHRSVSWYQQTPGQGLQFLFEYFSETQRNKGNFPGRFSGRQFSNSRSEMNVSTLELGDSALYLCASSLRQGAYGYTFGSGTRLTVV.

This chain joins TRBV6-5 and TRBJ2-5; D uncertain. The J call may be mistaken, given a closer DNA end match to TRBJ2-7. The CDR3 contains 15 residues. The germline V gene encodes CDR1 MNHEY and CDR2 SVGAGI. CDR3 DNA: TGTGCCAGCAGTCCCGGGTTTAGCAAACACTACGAGCAGTACTTC. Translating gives CASSPGFSKHYEQYF.

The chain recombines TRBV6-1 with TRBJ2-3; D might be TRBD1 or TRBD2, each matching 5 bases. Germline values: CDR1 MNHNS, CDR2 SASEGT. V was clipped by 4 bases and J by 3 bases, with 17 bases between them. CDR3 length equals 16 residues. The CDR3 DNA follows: TGTGCCAGCAGTGGGGGGAAGGAGATTCTTACAGATACGCAGTATTTT. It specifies CASSGGKEILTDTQYF.

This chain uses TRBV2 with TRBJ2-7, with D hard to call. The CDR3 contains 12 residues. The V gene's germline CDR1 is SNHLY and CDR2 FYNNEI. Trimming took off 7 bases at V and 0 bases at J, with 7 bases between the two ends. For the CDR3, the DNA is TGTGCCAGCACCTTTAGCTCCTACGAGCAGTACTTC. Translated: CASTFSSYEQYF.

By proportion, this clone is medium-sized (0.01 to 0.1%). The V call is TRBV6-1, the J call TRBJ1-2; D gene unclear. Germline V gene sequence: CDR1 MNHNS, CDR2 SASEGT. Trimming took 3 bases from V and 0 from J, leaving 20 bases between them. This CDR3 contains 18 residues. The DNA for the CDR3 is TGTGCCAGCAGTGATTGGGGAGGCGCCCTCGCCGCTAACTATGGCTACACCTTC. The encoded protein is CASSDWGGALAANYGYTF.

This chain's CDR3 is CASSDSGTSGRFSYEQYF. The CDR3 nucleotides read TGTGCCAGCAGTGACAGCGGGACTAGCGGGAGGTTTTCCTACGAGCAGTACTTC. This rearrangement joins TRBV6-4 to TRBJ2-7, with 15 positions matching TRBD2. Germline CDR1 MRHNA, CDR2 SNTAGT. V shed 2 bases, J shed 1 base, and the junction held 6 bases outside the gene matches. The CDR3 has 18 amino acids.

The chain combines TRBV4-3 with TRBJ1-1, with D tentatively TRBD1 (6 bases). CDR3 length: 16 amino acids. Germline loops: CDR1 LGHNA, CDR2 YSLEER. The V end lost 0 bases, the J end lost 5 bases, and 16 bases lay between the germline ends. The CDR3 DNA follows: TGCGCCAGCAGCCAAGAGGACAGCCCTTTATTTACTGAAGCTTTCTTT. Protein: CASSQEDSPLFTEAFF.

The CDR3 sequence: CASSLVRGNQPQHF. Written as DNA, the CDR3 is TGCGCCAGCAGCCTAGTAAGGGGCAATCAGCCCCAGCATTTT. This chain uses TRBV4-3 with TRBJ1-5; D is unclear. This CDR3 spans 14 amino acids. Trimming stripped 4 bases from V and 2 bases from J, with 9 bases between. The germline V gene encodes CDR1 LGHNA and CDR2 YSLEER.

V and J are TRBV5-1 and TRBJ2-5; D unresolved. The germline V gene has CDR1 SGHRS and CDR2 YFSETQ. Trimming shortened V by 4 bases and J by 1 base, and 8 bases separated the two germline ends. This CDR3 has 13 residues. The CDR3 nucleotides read TGCGCCAGCAGCCCTAGTCCCCAAGAGACCCAGTACTTC. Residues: CASSPSPQETQYF.

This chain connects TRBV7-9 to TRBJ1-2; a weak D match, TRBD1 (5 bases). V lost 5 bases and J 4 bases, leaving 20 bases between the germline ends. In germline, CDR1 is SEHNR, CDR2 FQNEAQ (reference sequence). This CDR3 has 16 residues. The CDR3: CASSPIRRGHPYGYTF. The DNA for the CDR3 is TGTGCCAGCAGCCCGATCCGAAGGGGCCACCCCTATGGCTACACCTTC.

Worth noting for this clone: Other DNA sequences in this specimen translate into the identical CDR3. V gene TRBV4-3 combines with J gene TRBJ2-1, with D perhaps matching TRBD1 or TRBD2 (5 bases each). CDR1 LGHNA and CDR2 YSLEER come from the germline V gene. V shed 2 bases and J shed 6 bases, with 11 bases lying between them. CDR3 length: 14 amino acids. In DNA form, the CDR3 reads TGCGCCAGCAGCCAACAGGGAGCCCGCAATGAGCAGTTCTTC. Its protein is CASSQQGARNEQFF.

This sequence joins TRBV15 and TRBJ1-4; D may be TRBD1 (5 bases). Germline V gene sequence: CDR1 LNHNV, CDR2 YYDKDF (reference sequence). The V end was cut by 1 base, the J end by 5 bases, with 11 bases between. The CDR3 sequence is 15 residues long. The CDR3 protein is CATSRVWAGNEKLFF. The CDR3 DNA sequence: TGTGCCACCAGCAGAGTATGGGCAGGGAATGAAAAACTGTTTTTT. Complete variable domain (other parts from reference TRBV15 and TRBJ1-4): DAMVIQNPRYQVTQFGKPVTLSCSQTLNHNVMYWYQQKSSQAPKLLFHYYDKDFNNEADTPDNFQSRRPNTSFCFLDIRSPGLGDTAMYLCATSRVWAGNEKLFFGSGTQLSVL.

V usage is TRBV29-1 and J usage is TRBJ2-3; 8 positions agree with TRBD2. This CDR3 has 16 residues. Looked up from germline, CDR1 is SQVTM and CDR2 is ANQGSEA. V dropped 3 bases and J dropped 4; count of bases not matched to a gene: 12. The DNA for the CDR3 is TGCAGCGTTGATCGCCACGGGGGGGCCCAGGCAGATACGCAGTATTTT. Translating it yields CSVDRHGGAQADTQYF.

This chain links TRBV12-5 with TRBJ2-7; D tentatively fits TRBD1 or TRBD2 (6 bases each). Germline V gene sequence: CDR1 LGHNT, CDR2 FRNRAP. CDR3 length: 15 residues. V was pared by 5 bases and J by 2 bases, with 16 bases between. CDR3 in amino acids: CASGLTGGVTYEQYF. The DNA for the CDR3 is TGTGCTAGTGGTCTAACCGGGGGCGTTACCTACGAGCAGTACTTC.

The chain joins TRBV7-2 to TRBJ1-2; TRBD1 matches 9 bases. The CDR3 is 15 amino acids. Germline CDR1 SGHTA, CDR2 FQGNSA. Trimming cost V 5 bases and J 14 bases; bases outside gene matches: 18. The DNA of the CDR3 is TGTGCCAGCAGCCCCACACCGGGACAGGGAAGAGGTGAAACCTTC. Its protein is CASSPTPGQGRGETF.

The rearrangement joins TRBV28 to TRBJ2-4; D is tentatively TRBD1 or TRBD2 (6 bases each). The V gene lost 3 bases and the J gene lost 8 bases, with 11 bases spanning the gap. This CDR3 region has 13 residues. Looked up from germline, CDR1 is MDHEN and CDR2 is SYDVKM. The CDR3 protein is CASSFPGEDIQYF. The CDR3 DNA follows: TGTGCCAGCAGTTTCCCAGGGGAGGACATTCAGTACTTC.

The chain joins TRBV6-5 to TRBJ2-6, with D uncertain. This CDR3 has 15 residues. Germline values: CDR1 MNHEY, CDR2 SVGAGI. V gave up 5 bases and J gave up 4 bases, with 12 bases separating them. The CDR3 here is CASSTLGRGANVLTF. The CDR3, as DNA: TGTGCCAGCAGTACCCTGGGTCGGGGGGCCAACGTCCTGACTTTC.

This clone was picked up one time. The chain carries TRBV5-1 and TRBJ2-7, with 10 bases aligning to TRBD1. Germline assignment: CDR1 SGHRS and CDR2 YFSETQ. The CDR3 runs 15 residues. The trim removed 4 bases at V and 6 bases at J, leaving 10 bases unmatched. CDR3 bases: TGCGCCAGCAGCCAGACAGGGGGCTCACTACCCGAGCAGTACTTC. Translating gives CASSQTGGSLPEQYF.

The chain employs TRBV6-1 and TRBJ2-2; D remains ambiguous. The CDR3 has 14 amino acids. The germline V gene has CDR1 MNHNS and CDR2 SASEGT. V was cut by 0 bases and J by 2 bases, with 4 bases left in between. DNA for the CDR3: TGTGCCAGCAGTGAAGCTGATAACACCGGGGAGCTGTTTTTT. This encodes CASSEADNTGELFF.

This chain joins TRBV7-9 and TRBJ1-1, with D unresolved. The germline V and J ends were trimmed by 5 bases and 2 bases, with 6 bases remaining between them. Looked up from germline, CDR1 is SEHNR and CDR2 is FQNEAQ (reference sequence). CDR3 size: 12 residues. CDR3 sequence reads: CASSARNTEAFF. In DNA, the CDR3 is TGTGCCAGCAGCGCTCGTAACACTGAAGCTTTCTTT.

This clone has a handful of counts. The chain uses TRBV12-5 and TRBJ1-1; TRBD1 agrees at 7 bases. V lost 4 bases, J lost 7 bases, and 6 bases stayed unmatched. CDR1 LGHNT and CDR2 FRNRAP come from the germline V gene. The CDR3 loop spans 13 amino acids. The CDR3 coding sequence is TGTGCTAGTGGTTCCGACAGGGAGGGTGAAGCTTTCTTT. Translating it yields CASGSDREGEAFF. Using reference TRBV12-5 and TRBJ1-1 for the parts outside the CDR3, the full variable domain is DARVTQTPRHKVTEMGQEVTMRCQPILGHNTVFWYRQTMMQGLELLAYFRNRAPLDDSGMPKDRFSAEMPDATLATLKIQPSEPRDSAVYFCASGSDREGEAFFGQGTRLTVV.

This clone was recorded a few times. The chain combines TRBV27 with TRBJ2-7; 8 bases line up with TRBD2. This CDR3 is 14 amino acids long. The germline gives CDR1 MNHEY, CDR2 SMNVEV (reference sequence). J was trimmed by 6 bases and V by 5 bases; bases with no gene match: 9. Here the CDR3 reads CASSLRPAGVEQYF. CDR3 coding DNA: TGTGCCAGCAGTCTCCGCCCAGCGGGAGTCGAGCAGTACTTC.

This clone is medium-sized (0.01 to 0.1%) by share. As DNA, the CDR3 is TGTGCCAGTAGTATCGCAGGGGAATGGATGTATGGCTACACCTTC. The encoded protein is CASSIAGEWMYGYTF. This chain joins TRBV19 and TRBJ1-2; perhaps TRBD1 as D (6 bases). V was pared by 3 bases and J by 5 bases, with 16 bases between. From germline, CDR1 is LNHDA and CDR2 SQIVND (reference sequence). The CDR3 contains 15 residues. Complete variable domain (other parts from reference TRBV19 and TRBJ1-2): DGGITQSPKYLFRKEGQNVTLSCEQNLNHDAMYWYRQDPGQGLRLIYYSQIVNDFQKGDIAEGYSVSREKKESFPLTVTSAQKNPTAFYLCASSIAGEWMYGYTFGSGTRLTVV.

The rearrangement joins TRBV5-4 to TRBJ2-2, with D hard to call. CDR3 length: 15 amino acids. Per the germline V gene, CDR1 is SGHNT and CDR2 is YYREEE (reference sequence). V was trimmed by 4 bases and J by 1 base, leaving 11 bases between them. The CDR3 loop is CASSPPDWNTGELFF. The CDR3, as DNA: TGTGCCAGCAGCCCCCCCGACTGGAACACCGGGGAGCTGTTTTTT.

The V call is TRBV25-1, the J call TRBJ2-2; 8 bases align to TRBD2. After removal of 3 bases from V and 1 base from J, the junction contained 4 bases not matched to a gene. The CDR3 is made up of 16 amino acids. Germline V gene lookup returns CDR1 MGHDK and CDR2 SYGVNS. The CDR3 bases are TGTGCCAGCAGTGAGTCAGCGGGGGTGAACACCGGGGAGCTGTTTTTT. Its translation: CASSESAGVNTGELFF.